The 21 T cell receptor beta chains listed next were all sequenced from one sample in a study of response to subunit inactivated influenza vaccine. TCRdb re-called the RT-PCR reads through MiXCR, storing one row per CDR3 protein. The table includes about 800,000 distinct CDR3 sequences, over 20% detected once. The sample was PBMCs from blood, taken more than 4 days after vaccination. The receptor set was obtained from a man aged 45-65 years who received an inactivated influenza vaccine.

CDR3 amino acids: CASTRGGISNQPQHF. CDR3 nucleotide sequence: TGTGCCAGCACCCGCGGTGGAATATCAAATCAGCCCCAGCATTTT. The chain has TRBV28 and TRBJ1-5; D uncertain. Germline loops: CDR1 MDHEN, CDR2 SYDVKM. V was clipped by 7 bases and J by 4 bases, with 17 bases between them. The CDR3 is made up of 15 amino acids.

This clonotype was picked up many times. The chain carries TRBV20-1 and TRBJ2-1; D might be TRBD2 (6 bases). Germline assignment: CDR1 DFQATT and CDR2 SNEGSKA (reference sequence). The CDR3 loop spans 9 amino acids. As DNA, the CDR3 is TGCAGGGCCGGGGGTGAGCAGTTCTTC. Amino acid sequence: CRAGGEQFF.

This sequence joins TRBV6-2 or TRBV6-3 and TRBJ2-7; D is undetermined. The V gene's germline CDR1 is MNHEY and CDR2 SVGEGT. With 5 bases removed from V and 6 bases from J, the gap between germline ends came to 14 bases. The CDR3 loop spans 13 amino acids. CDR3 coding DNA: TGTGCCAGCAGTCGCCCACGGAGAGGCGAGCAGTACTTC. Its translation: CASSRPRRGEQYF.

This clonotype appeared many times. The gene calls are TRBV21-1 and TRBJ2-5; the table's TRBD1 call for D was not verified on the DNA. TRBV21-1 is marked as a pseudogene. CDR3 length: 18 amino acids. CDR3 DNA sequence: TGTGCCAGCAGCAAAGGGCCTGGCAGGGGAGAGGGACAAGAGACCCAGTACTTC. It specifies CASSKGPGRGEGQETQYF.

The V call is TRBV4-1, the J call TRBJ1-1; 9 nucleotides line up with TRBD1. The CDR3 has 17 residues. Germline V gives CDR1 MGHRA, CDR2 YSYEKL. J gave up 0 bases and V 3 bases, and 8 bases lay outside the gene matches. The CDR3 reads CASSHEGTGSLNTEAFF. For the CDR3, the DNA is TGCGCCAGCAGCCACGAGGGGACAGGGTCCCTGAACACTGAAGCTTTCTTT.

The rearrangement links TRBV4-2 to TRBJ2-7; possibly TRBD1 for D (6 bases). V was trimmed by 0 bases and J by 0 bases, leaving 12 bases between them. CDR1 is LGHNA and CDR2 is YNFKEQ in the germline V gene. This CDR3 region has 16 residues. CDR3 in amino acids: CASSQDWGLGSYEQYF. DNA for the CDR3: TGTGCCAGCAGCCAAGACTGGGGGCTCGGCTCCTACGAGCAGTACTTC.

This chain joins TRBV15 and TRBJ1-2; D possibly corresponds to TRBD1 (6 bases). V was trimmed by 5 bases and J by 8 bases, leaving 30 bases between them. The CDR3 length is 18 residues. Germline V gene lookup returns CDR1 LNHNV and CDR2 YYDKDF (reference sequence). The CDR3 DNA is TGTGCCACCAGCGCCCCGGGACAAGGGAGCCGCGGGCCTTCGGGCTACACCTTC. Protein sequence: CATSAPGQGSRGPSGYTF.

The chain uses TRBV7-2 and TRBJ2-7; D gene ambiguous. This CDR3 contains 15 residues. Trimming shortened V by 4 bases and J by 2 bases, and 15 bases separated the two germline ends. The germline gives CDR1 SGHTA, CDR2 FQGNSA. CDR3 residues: CASSSDPANPYEQYF. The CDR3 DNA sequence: TGTGCCAGCAGCTCCGACCCAGCCAATCCCTACGAGCAGTACTTC.

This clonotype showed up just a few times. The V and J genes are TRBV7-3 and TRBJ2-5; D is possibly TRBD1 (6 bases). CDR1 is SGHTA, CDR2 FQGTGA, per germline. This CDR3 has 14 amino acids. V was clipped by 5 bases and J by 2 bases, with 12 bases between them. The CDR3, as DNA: TGTGCCAGCAGCACGGGGACACGTCAAGAGACCCAGTACTTC. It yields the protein CASSTGTRQETQYF.

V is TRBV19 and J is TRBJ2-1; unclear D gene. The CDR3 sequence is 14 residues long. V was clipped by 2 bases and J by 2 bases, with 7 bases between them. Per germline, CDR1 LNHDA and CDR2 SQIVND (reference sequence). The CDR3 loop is CASSISRAYNEQFF. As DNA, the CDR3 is TGTGCCAGTAGTATAAGTAGGGCCTACAATGAGCAGTTCTTC.

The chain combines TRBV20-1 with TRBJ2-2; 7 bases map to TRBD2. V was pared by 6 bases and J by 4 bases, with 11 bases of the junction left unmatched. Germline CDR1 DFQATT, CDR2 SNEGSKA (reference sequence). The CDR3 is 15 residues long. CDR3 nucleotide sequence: TGCAGTGCAAACAACCCCGGGACTACCACCGGGGAGCTGTTTTTT. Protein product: CSANNPGTTTGELFF.

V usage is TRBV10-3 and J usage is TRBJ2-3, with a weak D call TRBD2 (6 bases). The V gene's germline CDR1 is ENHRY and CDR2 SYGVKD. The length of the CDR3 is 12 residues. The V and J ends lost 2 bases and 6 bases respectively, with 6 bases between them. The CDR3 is CAISERGDTQYF. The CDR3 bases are TGTGCCATCAGTGAGCGGGGGGATACGCAGTATTTT.

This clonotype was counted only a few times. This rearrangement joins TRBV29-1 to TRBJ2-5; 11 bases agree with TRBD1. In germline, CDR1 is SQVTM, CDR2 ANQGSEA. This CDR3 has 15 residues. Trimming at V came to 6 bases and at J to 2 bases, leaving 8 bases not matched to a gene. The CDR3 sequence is CSVATGTGGQETQYF. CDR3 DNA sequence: TGCAGCGTAGCCACCGGGACAGGGGGGCAAGAGACCCAGTACTTC.

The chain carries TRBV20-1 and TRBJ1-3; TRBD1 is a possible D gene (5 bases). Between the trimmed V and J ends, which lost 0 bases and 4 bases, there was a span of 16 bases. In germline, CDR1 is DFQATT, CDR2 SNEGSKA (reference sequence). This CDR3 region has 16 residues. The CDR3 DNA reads TGCAGTGCTAGAGATCTCCGCGGGGGGTTGGGAAACACCATATATTTT. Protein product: CSARDLRGGLGNTIYF.

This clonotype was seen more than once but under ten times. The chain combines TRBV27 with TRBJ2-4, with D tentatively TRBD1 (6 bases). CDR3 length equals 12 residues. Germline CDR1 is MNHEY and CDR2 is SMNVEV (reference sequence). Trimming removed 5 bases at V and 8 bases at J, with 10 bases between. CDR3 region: CASSDPGDIQYF. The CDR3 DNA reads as TGTGCCAGCAGTGACCCAGGGGACATTCAGTACTTC.

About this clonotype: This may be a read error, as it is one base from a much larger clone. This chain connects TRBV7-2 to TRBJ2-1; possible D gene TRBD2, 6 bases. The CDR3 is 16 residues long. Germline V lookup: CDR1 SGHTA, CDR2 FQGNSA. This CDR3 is CAISLGVGGTYNEQFF. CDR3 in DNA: TGTGCCATCAGCTTAGGGGTGGGGGGTACCTACAATGAGCAGTTCTTC. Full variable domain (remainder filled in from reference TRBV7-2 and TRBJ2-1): GAGVSQSPSNKVTEKGKDVELRCDPISGHTALYWYRQSLGQGLEFLIYFQGNSAPDKSGLPSDRFSAERTGGSVSTLTIQRTQQEDSAVYLCAISLGVGGTYNEQFFGPGTRLTVL.

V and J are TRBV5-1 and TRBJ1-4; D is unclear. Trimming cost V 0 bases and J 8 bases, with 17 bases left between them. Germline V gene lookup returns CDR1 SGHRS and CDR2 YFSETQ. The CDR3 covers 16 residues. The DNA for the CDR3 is TGCGCCAGCAGCTTGGTGGCCGGCGGGATCAGGGAAAAACTGTTTTTT. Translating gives CASSLVAGGIREKLFF. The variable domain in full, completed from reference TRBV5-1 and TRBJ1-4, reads KAGVTQTPRYLIKTRGQQVTLSCSPISGHRSVSWYQQTPGQGLQFLFEYFSETQRNKGNFPGRFSGRQFSNSRSEMNVSTLELGDSALYLCASSLVAGGIREKLFFGSGTQLSVL.

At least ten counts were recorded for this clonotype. The CDR3 DNA reads as TGCAGTGCTAGAGATCAAGGCAGCTATGGCTACACCTTC. This encodes CSARDQGSYGYTF. The V and J genes are TRBV20-1 and TRBJ1-2; unclear D gene. The CDR3 consists of 13 residues. Between the trimmed V and J ends, which lost 0 bases and 4 bases, there was a span of 9 bases. Germline V gene sequence: CDR1 DFQATT, CDR2 SNEGSKA (reference sequence).

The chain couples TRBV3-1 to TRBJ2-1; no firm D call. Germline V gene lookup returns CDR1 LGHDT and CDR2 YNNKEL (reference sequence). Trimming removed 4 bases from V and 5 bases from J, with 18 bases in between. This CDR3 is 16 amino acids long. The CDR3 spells CASSLPLGPDHNEQFF. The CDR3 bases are TGTGCCAGCAGCCTTCCTCTGGGTCCTGACCACAATGAGCAGTTCTTC.

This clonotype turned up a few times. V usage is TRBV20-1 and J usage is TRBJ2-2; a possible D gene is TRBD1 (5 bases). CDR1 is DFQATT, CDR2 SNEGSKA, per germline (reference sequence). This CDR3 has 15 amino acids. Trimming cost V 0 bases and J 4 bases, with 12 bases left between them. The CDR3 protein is CSAREARVGTGELFF. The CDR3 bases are TGCAGTGCTAGAGAGGCCAGGGTGGGCACCGGGGAGCTGTTTTTT.

The CDR3 here is CASSQFVTESTDTQYF. Written as DNA, the CDR3 is TGTGCCAGCTCACAGTTTGTCACGGAGAGCACAGATACGCAGTATTTT. The V and J genes are TRBV18 and TRBJ2-3, with D hard to call. The CDR3 has 16 residues. Germline V gene sequence: CDR1 KGHSH, CDR2 LQKENI. Trimming removed 4 bases from V and 0 bases from J, with 14 bases in between.